This T cell receptor beta chain comes out of a study of blood T cell repertoires in COVID-19. Study at large: Sites across the United States, Italy and Spain contributed samples from acute and convalescent COVID-19. Sources were T cells, B-cell-depleted T cells, or PBMCs; the material itself was cDNA or gDNA.

Per the germline V gene, CDR1 is LNHDA and CDR2 is SQIVND (reference sequence). V trimming: 4 bases; J trimming: 5 bases; junction bases outside the gene matches: 6. The CDR3 is 15 amino acids. Data came from immunoSEQ multiplex PCR; TCRdb stores just in-frame clones and leaves some out. This sample carries 360,000 or so clones, 89% of them seen once, and the ten largest clones take 1.5% to 2%. The study assigned cohorts using participant-reported clinical history. What the recovered Cohort 3 donors had was two negative PCRs, clearance, or symptom resolution. The source is a woman between 25 and 40 years old who had recovered from COVID-19. The V and J genes are TRBV19 and TRBJ2-1, with TRBD2 matching over 9 bases. Sequencing was carried out using PBMCs or T cells enriched from blood (not recorded which). CDR3 bases: TGTGCCAGTAGTACCGGGACTAGCTGGGACAATGAGCAGTTCTTC. The encoded protein is CASSTGTSWDNEQFF.